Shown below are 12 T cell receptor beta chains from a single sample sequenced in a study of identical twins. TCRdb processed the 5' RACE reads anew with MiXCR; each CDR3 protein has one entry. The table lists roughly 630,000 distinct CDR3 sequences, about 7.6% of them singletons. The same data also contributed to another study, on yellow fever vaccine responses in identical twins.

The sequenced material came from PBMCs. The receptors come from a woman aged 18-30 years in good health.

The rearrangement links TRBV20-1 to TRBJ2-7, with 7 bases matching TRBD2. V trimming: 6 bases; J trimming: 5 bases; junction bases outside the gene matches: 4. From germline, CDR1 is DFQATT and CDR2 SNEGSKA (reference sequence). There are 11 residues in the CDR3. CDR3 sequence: CSARLADEQYF. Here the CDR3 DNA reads TGCAGTGCGAGACTAGCTGACGAGCAGTACTTC.

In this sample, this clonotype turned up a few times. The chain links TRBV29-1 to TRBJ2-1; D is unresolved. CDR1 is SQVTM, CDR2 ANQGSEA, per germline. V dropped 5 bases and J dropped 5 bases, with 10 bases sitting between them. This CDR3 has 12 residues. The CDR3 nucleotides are TGCAGCGTTAGTTACGGACACAATGAGCAGTTCTTC. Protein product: CSVSYGHNEQFF.

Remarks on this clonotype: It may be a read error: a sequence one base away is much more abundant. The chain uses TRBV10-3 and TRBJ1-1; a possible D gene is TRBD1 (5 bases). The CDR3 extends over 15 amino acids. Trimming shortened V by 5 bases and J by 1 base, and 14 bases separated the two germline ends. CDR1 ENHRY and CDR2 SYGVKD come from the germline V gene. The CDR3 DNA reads TGTGCCATCAGTCCCTTAGGGGCGGGGAACACTGAAGCTTTCTTT. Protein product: CAISPLGAGNTEAFF.

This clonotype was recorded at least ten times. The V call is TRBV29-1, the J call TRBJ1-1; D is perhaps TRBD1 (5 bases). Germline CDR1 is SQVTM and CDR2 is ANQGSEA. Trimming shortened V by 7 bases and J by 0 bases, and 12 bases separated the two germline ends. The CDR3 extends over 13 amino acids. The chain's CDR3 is CSAKGEMNTEAFF. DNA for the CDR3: TGCAGCGCTAAAGGGGAAATGAACACTGAAGCTTTCTTT.

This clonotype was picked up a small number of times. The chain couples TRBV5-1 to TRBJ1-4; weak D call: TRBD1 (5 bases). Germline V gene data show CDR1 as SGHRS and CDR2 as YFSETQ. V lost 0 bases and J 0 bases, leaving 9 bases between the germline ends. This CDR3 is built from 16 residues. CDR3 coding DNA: TGCGCCAGCAGCTTGGCGGCCAGGGCAACTAATGAAAAACTGTTTTTT. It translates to CASSLAARATNEKLFF.

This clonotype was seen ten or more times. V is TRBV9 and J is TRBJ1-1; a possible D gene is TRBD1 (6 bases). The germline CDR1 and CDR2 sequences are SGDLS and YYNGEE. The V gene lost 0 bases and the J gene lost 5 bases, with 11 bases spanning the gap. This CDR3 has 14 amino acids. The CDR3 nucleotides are TGTGCCAGCAGCGTAGATGGGGGCTGGACTGAAGCTTTCTTT. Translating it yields CASSVDGGWTEAFF.

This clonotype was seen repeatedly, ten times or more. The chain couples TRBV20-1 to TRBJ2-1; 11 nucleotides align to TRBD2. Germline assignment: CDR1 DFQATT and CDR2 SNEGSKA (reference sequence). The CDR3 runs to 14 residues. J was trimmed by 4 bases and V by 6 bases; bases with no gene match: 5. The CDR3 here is CSASGLADYNEQFF. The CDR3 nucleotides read TGCAGTGCCTCGGGACTAGCGGATTACAATGAGCAGTTCTTC.

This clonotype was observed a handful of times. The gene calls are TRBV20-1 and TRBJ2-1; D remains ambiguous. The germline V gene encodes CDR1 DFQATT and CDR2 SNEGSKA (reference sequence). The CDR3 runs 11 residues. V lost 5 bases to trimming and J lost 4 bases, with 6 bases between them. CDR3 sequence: CSADDYNEQFF. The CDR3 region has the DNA TGCAGTGCTGACGATTACAATGAGCAGTTCTTC.

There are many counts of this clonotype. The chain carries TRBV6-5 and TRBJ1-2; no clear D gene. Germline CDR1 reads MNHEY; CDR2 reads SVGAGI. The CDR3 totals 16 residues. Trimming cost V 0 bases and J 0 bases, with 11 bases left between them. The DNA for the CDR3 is TGTGCCAGCAGTTACTCGAGAATCGACTCTAACTATGGCTACACCTTC. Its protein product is CASSYSRIDSNYGYTF.

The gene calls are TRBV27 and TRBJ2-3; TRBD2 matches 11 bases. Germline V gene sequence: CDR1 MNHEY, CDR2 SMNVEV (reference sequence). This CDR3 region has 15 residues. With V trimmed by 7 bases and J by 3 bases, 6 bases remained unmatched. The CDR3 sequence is CASTLAGARTDTQYF. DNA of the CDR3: TGTGCCAGCACACTAGCGGGAGCGAGAACAGATACGCAGTATTTT.

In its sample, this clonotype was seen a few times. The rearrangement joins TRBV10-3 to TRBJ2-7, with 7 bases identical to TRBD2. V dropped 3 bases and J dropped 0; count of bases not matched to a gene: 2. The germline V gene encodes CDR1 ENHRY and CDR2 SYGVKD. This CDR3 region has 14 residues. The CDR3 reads CAISEAGSSYEQYF. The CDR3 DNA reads TGTGCCATCAGTGAAGCGGGGAGCTCCTACGAGCAGTACTTC.

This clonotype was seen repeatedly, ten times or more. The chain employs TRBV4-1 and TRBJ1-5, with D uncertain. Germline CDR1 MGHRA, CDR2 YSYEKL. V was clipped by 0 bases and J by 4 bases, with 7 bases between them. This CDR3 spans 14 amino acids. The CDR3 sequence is CASSQEGNNQPQHF. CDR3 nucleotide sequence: TGCGCCAGCAGCCAAGAGGGAAATAATCAGCCCCAGCATTTT.